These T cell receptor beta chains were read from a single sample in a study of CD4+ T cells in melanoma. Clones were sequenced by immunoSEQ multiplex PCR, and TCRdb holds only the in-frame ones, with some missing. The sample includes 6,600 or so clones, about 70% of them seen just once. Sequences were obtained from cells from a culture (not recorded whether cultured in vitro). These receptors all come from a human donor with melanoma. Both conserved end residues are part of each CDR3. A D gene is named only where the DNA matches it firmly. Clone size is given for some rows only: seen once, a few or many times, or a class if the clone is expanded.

CDR3 DNA: TGTGCCAGCAGCTTCCCAGTCGGGGAGCAGTACTTC; CDR3 protein: CASSFPVGEQYF; J gene: TRBJ2-7; V gene: TRBV5-6; D gene: -; clone size: few
CDR3 DNA: TGTGCCAGCAGCGACGAAGGGAGGTACTACGAGCAGTACTTC; CDR3 protein: CASSDEGRYYEQYF; J gene: TRBJ2-7; V gene: TRBV6-5; D gene: -; clone size: -
CDR3 DNA: TGTGCCAGCAGCCAAGCAGGGGGCATGGAGACCCAGTACTTC; CDR3 protein: CASSQAGGMETQYF; J gene: TRBJ2-5; V gene: TRBV4-2; D gene: TRBD1; clone size: -
CDR3 DNA: TGTGCCAGCAGCTTGGGAGGGATGAATCAGCCCCAGCATTTT; CDR3 protein: CASSLGGMNQPQHF; J gene: TRBJ1-5; V gene: TRBV5-6; D gene: -; clone size: -
CDR3 DNA: TGTGCCAGCAGCCCTTGGGGGAGCTACGAGCAGTACTTC; CDR3 protein: CASSPWGSYEQYF; J gene: TRBJ2-7; V gene: TRBV5-4; D gene: -; clone size: -
CDR3 DNA: TGTGCCAGCAGCCTCGACGAGGGGGTGACGACCGGGGAGCTGTTTTTT; CDR3 protein: CASSLDEGVTTGELFF; J gene: TRBJ2-2; V gene: TRBV5-4; D gene: -; clone size: once
CDR3 DNA: TGTGCCAGCAGCTTGGGTGCAGGGGCCGGTGAGACCCAGTACTTC; CDR3 protein: CASSLGAGAGETQYF; J gene: TRBJ2-5; V gene: TRBV7-9; D gene: -; clone size: -
CDR3 DNA: TGTGCCAGCTCCACTGGCAGCACTGAAGCTTTCTTT; CDR3 protein: CASSTGSTEAFF; J gene: TRBJ1-1; V gene: TRBV18; D gene: -; clone size: once
CDR3 DNA: TGTGCCAGCAGCCCAGGCGGGGCAAAGACAGATACGCAGTATTTT; CDR3 protein: CASSPGGAKTDTQYF; J gene: TRBJ2-3; V gene: TRBV11-3; D gene: -; clone size: -
CDR3 DNA: TGTGCCAGCAGTTTCTTGTCCTCGGGGGCCAACGTCCTGACTTTC; CDR3 protein: CASSFLSSGANVLTF; J gene: TRBJ2-6; V gene: TRBV28; D gene: -; clone size: once
CDR3 DNA: TGTGCCAGCGGCCTCGGGACGGCTAATGAAAAACTGTTTTTT; CDR3 protein: CASGLGTANEKLFF; J gene: TRBJ1-4; V gene: TRBV5-8; D gene: -; clone size: few
CDR3 DNA: TGTGCCAGCTCACCTTCCGCCCAAGAGACCCAGTACTTC; CDR3 protein: CASSPSAQETQYF; J gene: TRBJ2-5; V gene: TRBV18; D gene: -; clone size: -
CDR3 DNA: TGTGCCAGCTCCACCGGGACAGGCGGCTACGAGCAGTACTTC; CDR3 protein: CASSTGTGGYEQYF; J gene: TRBJ2-7; V gene: TRBV18; D gene: TRBD1; clone size: -
CDR3 DNA: TGCGCCAGCAGCCATAACGGGGTAGGGACCTCCTATGGCTACACCTTC; CDR3 protein: CASSHNGVGTSYGYTF; J gene: TRBJ1-2; V gene: TRBV4-1; D gene: -; clone size: -
CDR3 DNA: TGTGCCAGCAGCGCCCAAGTAGGGGCCAATGAAAAACTGTTTTTT; CDR3 protein: CASSAQVGANEKLFF; J gene: TRBJ1-4; V gene: TRBV9; D gene: -; clone size: -
CDR3 DNA: TGTGCCAGCAGCCAAGATCCGGGGCTCAACGTCGCTTTCTTT; CDR3 protein: CASSQDPGLNVAFF; J gene: TRBJ1-1; V gene: TRBV4-2; D gene: -; clone size: medium-sized
CDR3 DNA: TGCGCCAGCAGCTTGGCCGGGAGTAGCAATCAGCCCCAGCATTTT; CDR3 protein: CASSLAGSSNQPQHF; J gene: TRBJ1-5; V gene: TRBV5-1; D gene: -; clone size: -
CDR3 DNA: TGTGCCAGCTTAAAGGGAGGATACAATGAGCAGTTCTTC; CDR3 protein: CASLKGGYNEQFF; J gene: TRBJ2-1; V gene: TRBV25-1; D gene: -; clone size: medium-sized
CDR3 DNA: TGTGCCAGTAGACCGAAAGGGGGAAGCACCATATATTTT; CDR3 protein: CASRPKGGSTIYF; J gene: TRBJ1-3; V gene: TRBV19; D gene: -; clone size: -
CDR3 DNA: TGTGCCAGTAGTCGCAGCCTCTCCTTTGGAAACACCATATATTTT; CDR3 protein: CASSRSLSFGNTIYF; J gene: TRBJ1-3; V gene: TRBV19; D gene: -; clone size: once
CDR3 DNA: TGCGCCAGCACAGGGGAGGGCCCCTACGAGCAGTACTTC; CDR3 protein: CASTGEGPYEQYF; J gene: TRBJ2-7; V gene: TRBV5-1; D gene: -; clone size: -
CDR3 DNA: TGTGCCAGCAGCTTAGACCCCGGGACGCAGAACCACGAGCAGTACTTC; CDR3 protein: CASSLDPGTQNHEQYF; J gene: TRBJ2-7; V gene: TRBV7-2; D gene: -; clone size: -